Listed below are T cell receptor beta chains from one sample, sequenced in a study of cytomegalovirus exposure and HLA in healthy donors. This table comes from immunoSEQ multiplex PCR, and its TCRdb copy is limited to in-frame clones, with some not included. The table shows 150,000 to 200,000 clones, with 70% to 90% occurring only once. The specimen was PBMCs. These receptors all stem from a woman aged 18-29 years in good health and CMV-seronegative. CDR3s include the opening cysteine and the closing phenylalanine or tryptophan. D genes are given only for firm matches. Part of the rows lack a size; the others show once, few, many or a class for expanded clones.

CDR3 protein	CDR3 DNA	clone size	V gene	J gene	D gene
CASSQTPSGSSYEQYF	TGTGCCAGCAGTCAGACCCCCAGCGGCAGCTCCTACGAGCAGTACTTC	-	TRBV27	TRBJ2-7	-
CASSLGANTEAFF	TGTGCCAGCAGCTTGGGGGCGAACACTGAAGCTTTCTTT	few	TRBV5-6	TRBJ1-1	-
CASSSRSRTGLWGEQYF	TGTGCCAGCAGCTCACGAAGCCGTACAGGGCTTTGGGGCGAGCAGTACTTC	-	TRBV13	TRBJ2-7	-
CASSVLPPGLSNYGYTF	TGTGCCAGCAGCGTCCTACCCCCGGGACTAAGCAACTATGGCTACACCTTC	-	TRBV5-5	TRBJ1-2	-
CASSYSTSGLNNEQFF	TGTGCCAGCAGCTACTCAACTAGCGGCTTAAACAATGAGCAGTTCTTC	-	TRBV7-9	TRBJ2-1	TRBD2
CASSDHGHTDTQYF	TGTGCCAGCAGTGATCATGGGCACACAGATACGCAGTATTTT	-	TRBV25-1	TRBJ2-3	-
CASSSPGVTNEKLFF	TGTGCCAGCAGTTCCCCGGGGGTAACTAATGAAAAACTGTTTTTT	-	TRBV28	TRBJ1-4	-
CASSYWDWTEKYEQYF	TGTGCCAGCAGTTACTGGGATTGGACAGAAAAGTACGAGCAGTACTTC	once	TRBV6-6	TRBJ2-7	-
CASWDKRLSGANVLTF	TGTGCCAGTTGGGACAAAAGGCTCTCTGGGGCCAACGTCCTGACTTTC	-	TRBV19	TRBJ2-6	-
CASSDAGDGYTF	TGTGCCAGCAGTGATGCAGGGGATGGCTACACCTTC	-	TRBV2	TRBJ1-2	-
CASSWTDSSYEQYF	TGTGCCAGCAGCTGGACGGACAGCTCCTACGAGCAGTACTTC	-	TRBV6-1	TRBJ2-7	-
CASSRKNVAGAYASSTDTQYF	TGTGCCAGTTCACGGAAGAATGTAGCGGGGGCCTACGCCTCTAGCACAGATACGCAGTATTTT	-	TRBV19	TRBJ2-3	TRBD2
CASSPNSNQPQHF	TGTGCCAGCAGCCCCAATAGCAATCAGCCCCAGCATTTT	-	TRBV11-2	TRBJ1-5	-
CASSFGGATDTQYF	TGTGCCAGCAGCTTCGGAGGGGCCACAGATACGCAGTATTTT	-	TRBV5-4	TRBJ2-3	-
CASSLAMDYSYNEQFF	TGCGCCAGCAGCTTGGCCATGGACTACTCCTACAATGAGCAGTTCTTC	-	TRBV5-1	TRBJ2-1	-
CASRQGLTYEQYF	TGTGCCTCCAGACAGGGGCTCACCTACGAGCAGTACTTC	-	TRBV30	TRBJ2-7	TRBD1
CSSSPWADVINYGYTF	TGTTCCAGCAGCCCCTGGGCAGACGTGATTAACTATGGCTACACCTTC	-	TRBV7-9	TRBJ1-2	-
CASSWALNYEQYF	TGCGCCAGCAGCTGGGCTCTAAACTACGAGCAGTACTTC	once	TRBV5-1	TRBJ2-7	-
CASSFDVRGSPEAFF	TGTGCCAGCAGCTTTGACGTCAGGGGTTCCCCTGAAGCTTTCTTT	-	TRBV12-1	TRBJ1-1	-
CASSAERGTEAFF	TGTGCCAGCAGTGCAGAAAGGGGAACTGAAGCTTTCTTT	-	TRBV2	TRBJ1-1	-
CASSSRPGGSDAFF	TGTGCCAGCAGCTCCAGACCCGGGGGTTCTGACGCTTTCTTT	few	TRBV7-9	TRBJ1-1	-
CASSLQGPRSNEQFF	TGTGCCAGCAGCTTACAGGGCCCAAGGTCCAATGAGCAGTTCTTC	-	TRBV7-9	TRBJ2-1	-
CASSSIQQISSYEQYF	TGTGCCAGCAGCTCCATACAGCAAATCAGCTCCTACGAGCAGTACTTC	-	TRBV11-2	TRBJ2-7	-
CAIRGPSGSVTDTQYF	TGTGCCATCAGAGGGCCTAGCGGGAGTGTCACAGATACGCAGTATTTT	-	TRBV10-3	TRBJ2-3	TRBD2
CASSLETGYEQFF	TGTGCCAGCAGTCTAGAGACAGGGTATGAGCAGTTCTTC	-	TRBV27	TRBJ2-1	TRBD1
CASSTGTGGSNTEAFF	TGTGCCAGCAGTACCGGGACAGGGGGGTCGAACACTGAAGCTTTCTTT	-	TRBV28	TRBJ1-1	TRBD1
CASSYVVEDEQFF	TGTGCCAGCAGTTACGTGGTGGAGGATGAGCAGTTCTTC	once	TRBV6-5	TRBJ2-1	-
CASSVIGSGTRMFF	TGTGCCAGCAGTGTTATTGGGTCCGGGACAAGGATGTTTTTT	-	TRBV28	TRBJ1-4	-
CASSLPHGRGGTEAFF	TGTGCCAGTAGTCTTCCGCACGGCCGGGGGGGCACTGAAGCTTTCTTT	-	TRBV19	TRBJ1-1	-
CASSLRLAGGDNEQFF	TGTGCCAGCAGTTTAAGGCTAGCGGGAGGGGACAATGAGCAGTTCTTC	-	TRBV27	TRBJ2-1	TRBD2
CATGGGSGPYNEQFF	TGTGCCACCGGGGGGGGATCAGGGCCCTACAATGAGCAGTTCTTC	-	TRBV15	TRBJ2-1	TRBD2